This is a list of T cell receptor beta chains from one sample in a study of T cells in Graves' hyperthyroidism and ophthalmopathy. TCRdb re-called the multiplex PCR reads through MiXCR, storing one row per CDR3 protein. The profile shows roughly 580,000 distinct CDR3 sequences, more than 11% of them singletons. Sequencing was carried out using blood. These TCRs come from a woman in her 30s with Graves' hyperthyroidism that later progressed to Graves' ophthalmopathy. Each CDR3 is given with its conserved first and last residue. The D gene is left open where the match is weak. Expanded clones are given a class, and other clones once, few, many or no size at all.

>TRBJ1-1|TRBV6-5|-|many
CASSYQGLSEAFF
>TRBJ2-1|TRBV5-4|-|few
CASSQQGRNEQFF
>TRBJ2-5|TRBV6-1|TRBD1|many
CASTQGTGGKTQYF
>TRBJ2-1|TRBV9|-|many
CASSVEFRMENEQFF
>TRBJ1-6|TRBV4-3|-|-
CAGSRTSYNSPLHF
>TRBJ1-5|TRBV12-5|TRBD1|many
CASGYGTGVQPQHF
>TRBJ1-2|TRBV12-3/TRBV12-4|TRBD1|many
CASSHPDRVGYTF
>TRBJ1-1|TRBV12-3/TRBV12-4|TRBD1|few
CASSTGTGGGAFF
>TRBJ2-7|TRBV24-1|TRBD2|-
CATSSPAGESYEQYF
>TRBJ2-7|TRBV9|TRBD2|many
CASSVSGLAGTYEQYF
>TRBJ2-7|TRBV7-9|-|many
CASSTQTSSTLSSYEQYF
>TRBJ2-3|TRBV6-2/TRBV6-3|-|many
CASREGGITDTQYF
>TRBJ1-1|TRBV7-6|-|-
CASSQSGVRSTGAFF
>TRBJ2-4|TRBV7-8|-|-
CASSLVSDKNIQYF
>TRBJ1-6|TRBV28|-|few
CASGGWKGAGSPLHF
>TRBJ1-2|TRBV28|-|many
CASSLRGGHLGYTF
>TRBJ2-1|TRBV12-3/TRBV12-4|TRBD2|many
CASRQRYRLAGSDEQFF
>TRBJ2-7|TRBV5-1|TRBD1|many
CASTSGTGSYEQYF
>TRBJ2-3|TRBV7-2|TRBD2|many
CASSLVLERGDTQYF
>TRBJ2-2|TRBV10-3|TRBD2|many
CAIRTTSGSGELFF
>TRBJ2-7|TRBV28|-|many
CASSWQGAYEQYF
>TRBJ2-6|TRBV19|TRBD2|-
CASSPGTSAFSGANVLTF
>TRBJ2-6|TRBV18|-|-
CASSPPEGSSGANVLTF
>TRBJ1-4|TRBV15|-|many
CATTGRRHEKLFF
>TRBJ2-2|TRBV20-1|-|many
CSARDPWNTGELFF